This T cell receptor beta chain is drawn from a study of cytomegalovirus exposure and HLA in healthy donors. This clone ranks as medium-sized. The antigen remains undetermined. Study observations and caveats: For presence/absence analyses, sequencing depth was assumed to be roughly uniform across donors.

The PCR contained 60 Vbeta and 13 Jbeta primers. Libraries were prepared by immunoSEQ multiplex PCR; TCRdb keeps only in-frame clonotypes and omits some of them. This sample has 200,000 to 250,000 clones, with around 88% found just once. V lost 4 bases to trimming and J lost 11 bases, with 21 bases between them. Per the germline V gene, CDR1 is SGHNT and CDR2 is YYREEE (reference sequence). This CDR3 has 14 amino acids. The source of this sequence is a woman under 30 in good health and CMV-seronegative. Sequenced input: PBMCs. The V gene is TRBV5-4, the J gene TRBJ1-1; D remains ambiguous. CDR3 DNA: TGTGCCAGCAGCCCGCTTGTAACTACGGAAACGGCTTTCTTT. Translated: CASSPLVTTETAFF. The full variable domain, rest sourced from reference TRBV5-4 and TRBJ1-1, is ETGVTQSPTHLIKTRGQQVTLRCSSQSGHNTVSWYQQALGQGPQFIFQYYREEENGRGNFPPRFSGLQFPNYSSELNVNALELDDSALYLCASSPLVTTETAFFGQGTRLTVV.